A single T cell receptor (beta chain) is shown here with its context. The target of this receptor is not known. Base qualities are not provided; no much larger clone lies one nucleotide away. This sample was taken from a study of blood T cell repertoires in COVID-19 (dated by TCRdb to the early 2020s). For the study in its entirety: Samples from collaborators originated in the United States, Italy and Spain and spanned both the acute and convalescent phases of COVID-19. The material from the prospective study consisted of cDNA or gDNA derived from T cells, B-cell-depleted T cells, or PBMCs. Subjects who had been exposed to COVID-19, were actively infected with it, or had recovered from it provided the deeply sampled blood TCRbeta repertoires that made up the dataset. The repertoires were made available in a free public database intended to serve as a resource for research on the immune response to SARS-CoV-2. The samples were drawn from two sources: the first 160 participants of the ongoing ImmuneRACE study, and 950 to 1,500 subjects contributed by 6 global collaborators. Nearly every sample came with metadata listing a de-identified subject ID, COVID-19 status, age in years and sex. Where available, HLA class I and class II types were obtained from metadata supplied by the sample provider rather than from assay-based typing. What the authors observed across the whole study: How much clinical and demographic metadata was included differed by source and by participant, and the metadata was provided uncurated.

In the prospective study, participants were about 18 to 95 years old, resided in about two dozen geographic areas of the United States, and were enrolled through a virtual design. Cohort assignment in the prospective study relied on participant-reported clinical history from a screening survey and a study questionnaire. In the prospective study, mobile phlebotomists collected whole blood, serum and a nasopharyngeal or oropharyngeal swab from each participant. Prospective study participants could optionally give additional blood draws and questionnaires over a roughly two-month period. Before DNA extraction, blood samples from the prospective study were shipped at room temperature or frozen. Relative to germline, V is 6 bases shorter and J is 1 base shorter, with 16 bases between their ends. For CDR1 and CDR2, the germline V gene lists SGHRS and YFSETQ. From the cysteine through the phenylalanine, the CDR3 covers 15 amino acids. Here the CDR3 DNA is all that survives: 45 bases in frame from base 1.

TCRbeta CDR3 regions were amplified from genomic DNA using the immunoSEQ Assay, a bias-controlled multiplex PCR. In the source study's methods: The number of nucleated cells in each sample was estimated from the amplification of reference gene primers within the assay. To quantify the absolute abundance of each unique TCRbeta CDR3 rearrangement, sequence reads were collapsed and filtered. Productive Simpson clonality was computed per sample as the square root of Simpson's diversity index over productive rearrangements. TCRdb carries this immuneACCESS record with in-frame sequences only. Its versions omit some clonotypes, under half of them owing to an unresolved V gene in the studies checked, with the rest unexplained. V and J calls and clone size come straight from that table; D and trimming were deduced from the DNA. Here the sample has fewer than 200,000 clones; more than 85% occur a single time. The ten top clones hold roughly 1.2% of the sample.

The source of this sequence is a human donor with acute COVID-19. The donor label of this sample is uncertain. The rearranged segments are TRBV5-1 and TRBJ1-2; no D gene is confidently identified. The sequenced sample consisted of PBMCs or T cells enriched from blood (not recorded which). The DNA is TGCGCCAGCAATTTTTTCCCCTTCCTTAACTATGGCTACACCTTC. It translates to CASNFFPFLNYGYTF.